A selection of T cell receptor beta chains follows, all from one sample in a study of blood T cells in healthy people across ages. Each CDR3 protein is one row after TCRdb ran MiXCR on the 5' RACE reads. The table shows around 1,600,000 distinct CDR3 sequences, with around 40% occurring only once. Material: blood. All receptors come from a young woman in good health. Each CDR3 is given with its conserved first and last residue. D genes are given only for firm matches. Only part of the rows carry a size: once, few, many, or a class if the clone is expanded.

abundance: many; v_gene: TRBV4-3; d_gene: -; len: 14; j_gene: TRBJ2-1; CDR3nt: TGTGCCAGCAGCCAAGATCCTACCTACAATGAGCAGTTCTTC; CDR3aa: CASSQDPTYNEQFF
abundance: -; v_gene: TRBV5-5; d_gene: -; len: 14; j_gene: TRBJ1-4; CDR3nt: TGTGCCAGCAGTCGGGCGATTGTGGAAGAAAAACTGTTTTTT; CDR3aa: CASSRAIVEEKLFF
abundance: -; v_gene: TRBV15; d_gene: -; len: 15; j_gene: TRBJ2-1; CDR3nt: TGTGCCACCAGCAGAGTGGTGTCGTTCGGCAATGAGCAGTTCTTC; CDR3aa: CATSRVVSFGNEQFF
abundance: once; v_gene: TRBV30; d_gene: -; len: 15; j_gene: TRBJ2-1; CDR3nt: TGTGCCCGGAGTCCGCTTGGCAGGGTGTACAATGAGCAGTTCTTC; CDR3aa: CARSPLGRVYNEQFF
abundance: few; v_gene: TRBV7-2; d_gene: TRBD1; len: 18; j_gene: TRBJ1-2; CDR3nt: TGTGCCAGCAGCTTAGTCGGGACAGGGAGAGGGGCTTATGAAGGCTACACCTTC; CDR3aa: CASSLVGTGRGAYEGYTF
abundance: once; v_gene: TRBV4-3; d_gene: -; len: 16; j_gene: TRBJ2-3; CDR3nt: TGCGCCAGCAGCCAAGAACCGGGACGGAGCACAGATACGCAGTATTTT; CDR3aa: CASSQEPGRSTDTQYF
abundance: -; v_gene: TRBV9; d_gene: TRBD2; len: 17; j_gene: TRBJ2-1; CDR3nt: TGTGCCAGCAGCGTAGCTGCGAGCGGGAGTGGGTACAATGAGCAGTTCTTC; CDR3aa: CASSVAASGSGYNEQFF
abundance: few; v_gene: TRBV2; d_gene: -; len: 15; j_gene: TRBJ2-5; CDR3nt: TGTGCCAGCGGGGCCGCGGCTTTCTACCAAGAGACCCAGTACTTC; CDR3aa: CASGAAAFYQETQYF
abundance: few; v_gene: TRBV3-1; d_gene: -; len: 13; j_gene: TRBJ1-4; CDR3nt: TGTGCCAGCAGCCTGGACCCGAGGGAAAAACTGTTTTTT; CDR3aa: CASSLDPREKLFF
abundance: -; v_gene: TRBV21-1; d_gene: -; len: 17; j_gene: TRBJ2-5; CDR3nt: TGTGCCAGCAGCAAGCTACTAGCGGGGAGGTTGGGGGAGACCCAGTACTTC; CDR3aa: CASSKLLAGRLGETQYF
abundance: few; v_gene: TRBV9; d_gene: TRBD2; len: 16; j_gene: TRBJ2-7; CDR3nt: TGTGCCAGCAGCCCCCGGGGAGGACTAGCGGTCTACGAGCAGTACTTC; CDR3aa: CASSPRGGLAVYEQYF
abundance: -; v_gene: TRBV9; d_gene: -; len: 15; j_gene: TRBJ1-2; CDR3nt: TGTGCCAGCAGCGTCGCGGACAGTTTCAACTATGGCTACACCTTC; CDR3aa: CASSVADSFNYGYTF
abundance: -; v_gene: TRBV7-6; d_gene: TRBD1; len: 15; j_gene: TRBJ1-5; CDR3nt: TGTGCCAGCAGCGTGGGGACAGGGGGCGATCAGCCCCAGCATTTT; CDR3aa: CASSVGTGGDQPQHF
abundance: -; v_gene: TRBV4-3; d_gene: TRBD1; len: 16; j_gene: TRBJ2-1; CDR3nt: TGCGCCAGCAGCCAGGGGGACAGGAATCCCTACAATGAGCAGTTCTTC; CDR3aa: CASSQGDRNPYNEQFF
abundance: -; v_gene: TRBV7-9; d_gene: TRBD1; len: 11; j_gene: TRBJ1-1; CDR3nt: TGTGCCAACAGAGCAGGGGGAGAAGCTTTCTTT; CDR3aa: CANRAGGEAFF
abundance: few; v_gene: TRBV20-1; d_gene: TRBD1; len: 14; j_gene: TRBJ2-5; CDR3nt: TGCAGTGCTAGCCGGACAGGGGGTCAAGAGACCCAGTACTTC; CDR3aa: CSASRTGGQETQYF
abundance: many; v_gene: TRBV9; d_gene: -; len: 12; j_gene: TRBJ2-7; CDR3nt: TGTGCCAGCAGCGGCGACAGCGACGAGCAGTACTTC; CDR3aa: CASSGDSDEQYF
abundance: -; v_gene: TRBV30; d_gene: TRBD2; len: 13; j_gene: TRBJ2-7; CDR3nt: TGTGCCTGGCAACGGGACTATCCCTACGAGCAGTACTTC; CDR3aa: CAWQRDYPYEQYF
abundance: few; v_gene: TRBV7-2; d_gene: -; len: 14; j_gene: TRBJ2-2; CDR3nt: TGTGCCAGCAGCCGATCCGAAGACACCGGGGAGCTGTTTTTT; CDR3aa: CASSRSEDTGELFF
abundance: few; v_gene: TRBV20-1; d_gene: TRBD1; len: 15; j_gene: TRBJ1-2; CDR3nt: TGCAGTGCCAATAAAGTACAGGGGTCCCGTTTTGGCTACACCTTC; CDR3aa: CSANKVQGSRFGYTF
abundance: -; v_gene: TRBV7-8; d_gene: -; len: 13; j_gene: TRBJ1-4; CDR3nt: TGTGCCAGCAAGGTGGCAGGAGGTGAAAAACTGTTTTTT; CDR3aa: CASKVAGGEKLFF
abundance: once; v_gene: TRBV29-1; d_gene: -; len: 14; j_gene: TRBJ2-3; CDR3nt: TGCAGCGTTTTGGGGACGGCGGGTACAGATACGCAGTATTTT; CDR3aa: CSVLGTAGTDTQYF
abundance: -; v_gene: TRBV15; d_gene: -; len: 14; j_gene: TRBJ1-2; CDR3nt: TGTGCCACCAGCGGTTCCGGGCTTCACTATGGCTACACCTTC; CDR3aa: CATSGSGLHYGYTF
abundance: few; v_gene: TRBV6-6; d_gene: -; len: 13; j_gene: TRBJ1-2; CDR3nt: TGTGCCAGCAGCGACTACAGGTCCTATGGCTACACCTTC; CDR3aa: CASSDYRSYGYTF
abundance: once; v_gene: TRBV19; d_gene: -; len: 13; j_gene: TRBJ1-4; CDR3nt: TGTGCCAGAATAGAAACCCATAATGAAAAACTGTTTTTT; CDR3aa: CARIETHNEKLFF
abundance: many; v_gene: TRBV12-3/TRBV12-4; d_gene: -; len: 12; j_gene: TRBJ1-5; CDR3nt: TGTGCCAGCAGCTCGGGGTCTCAGCCCCAGCATTTT; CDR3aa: CASSSGSQPQHF
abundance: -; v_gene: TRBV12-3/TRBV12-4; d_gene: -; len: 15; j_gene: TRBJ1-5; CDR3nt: TGTGCCAGCAGCACTGCTGGGGGACACCTTTCTACCCAGCATTTT; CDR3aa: CASSTAGGHLSTQHF
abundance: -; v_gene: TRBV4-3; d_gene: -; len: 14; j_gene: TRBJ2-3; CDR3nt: TGCGCCAGCAGCCCAACCCGGTTCACAGATACGCAGTATTTT; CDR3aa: CASSPTRFTDTQYF
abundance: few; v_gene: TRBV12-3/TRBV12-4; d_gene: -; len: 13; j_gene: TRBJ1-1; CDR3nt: TGTGCCAGCAGTGCTGGACAGCGCACTGAAGCTTTCTTT; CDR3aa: CASSAGQRTEAFF
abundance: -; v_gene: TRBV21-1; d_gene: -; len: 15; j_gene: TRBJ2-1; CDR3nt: TGTGCCAGCAGCACCGGACAGGGGCGACACAATGAGCAGTTCTTC; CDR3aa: CASSTGQGRHNEQFF
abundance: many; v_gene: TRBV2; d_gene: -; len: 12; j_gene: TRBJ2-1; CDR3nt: TGTGCCAGCAGTGAACTGGGGAATGAGCAGTTCTTC; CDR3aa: CASSELGNEQFF
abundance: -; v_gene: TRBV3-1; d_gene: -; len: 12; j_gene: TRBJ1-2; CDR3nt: TGTGCCAGCACCTGGGACGGTTTGGGCTACACCTTC; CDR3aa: CASTWDGLGYTF
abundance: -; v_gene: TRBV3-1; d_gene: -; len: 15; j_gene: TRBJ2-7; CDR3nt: TGTGCCAGCAGCCAAGTAGGTGCCGCCAACTACGAGCAGTACTTC; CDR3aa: CASSQVGAANYEQYF
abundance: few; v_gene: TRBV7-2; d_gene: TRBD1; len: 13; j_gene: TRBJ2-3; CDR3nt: TGTGCCAGCAGCTCTAACAGGGGAAATACGCAGTATTTT; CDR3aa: CASSSNRGNTQYF
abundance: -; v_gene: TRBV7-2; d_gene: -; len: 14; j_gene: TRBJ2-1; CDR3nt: TGTGCCAGCAGCTTACCGATCCTTTACAATGAGCAGTTCTTC; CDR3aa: CASSLPILYNEQFF
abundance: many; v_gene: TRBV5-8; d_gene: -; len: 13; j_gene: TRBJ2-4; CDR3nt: TGTGCCAGCAGCTTGGGGCACGGAAACATTCAGTACTTC; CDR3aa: CASSLGHGNIQYF
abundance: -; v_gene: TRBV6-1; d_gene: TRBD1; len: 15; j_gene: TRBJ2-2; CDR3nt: TGTGCCAGCAGTCGCAGGGGGCAGGACACCGGGGAGCTGTTTTTT; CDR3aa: CASSRRGQDTGELFF
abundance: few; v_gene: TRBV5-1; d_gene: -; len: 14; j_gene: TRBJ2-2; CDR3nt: TGCGCCAGCAGCTTGATGGGGAGCCCCGGGGAGCTGTTTTTT; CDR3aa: CASSLMGSPGELFF
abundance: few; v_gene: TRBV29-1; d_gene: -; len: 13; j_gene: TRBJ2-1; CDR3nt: TGCAGCGTAGGAGAGTTCAGGGAGGATGAGCAGTTCTTC; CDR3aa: CSVGEFREDEQFF
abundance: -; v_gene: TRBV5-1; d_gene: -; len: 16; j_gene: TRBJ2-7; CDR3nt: TGCGCCAGCAGCTTCAACGGCGGGAAATCGCGAAACGAGCAGTACTTC; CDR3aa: CASSFNGGKSRNEQYF
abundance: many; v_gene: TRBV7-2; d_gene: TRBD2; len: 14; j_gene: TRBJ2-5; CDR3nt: TGTGCCAGCAGTTTAGCGGGAAACCAAGAGACCCAGTACTTC; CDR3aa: CASSLAGNQETQYF
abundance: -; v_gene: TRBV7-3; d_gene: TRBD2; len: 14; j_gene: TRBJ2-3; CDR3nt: TGTGCCAGCAGCAAAAGCGGGGTTACAGATACGCAGTATTTT; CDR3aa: CASSKSGVTDTQYF
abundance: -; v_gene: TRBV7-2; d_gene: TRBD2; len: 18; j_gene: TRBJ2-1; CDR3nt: TGTGCCAGCAGCTTAGTGTCTAGCGGGAGGGATACCTGGGCTGAGCAGTTCTTC; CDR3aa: CASSLVSSGRDTWAEQFF
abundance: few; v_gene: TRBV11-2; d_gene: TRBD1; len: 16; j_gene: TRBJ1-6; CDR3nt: TGTGCCAGCAGCGCCGGGACAGGGTTCGTGAATTCACCCCTCCACTTT; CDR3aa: CASSAGTGFVNSPLHF
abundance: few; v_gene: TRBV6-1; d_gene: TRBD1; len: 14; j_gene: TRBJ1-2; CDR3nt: TGTGCCAGCAGAAGGGACAGGGACTCATATGGCTACACCTTC; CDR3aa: CASRRDRDSYGYTF
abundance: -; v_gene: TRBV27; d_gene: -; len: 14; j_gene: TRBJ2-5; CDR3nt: TGTGCCACCGCTGCCAGGACAGCCCAAGAGACCCAGTACTTC; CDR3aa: CATAARTAQETQYF